This T cell receptor (beta chain) stems from a study of lymphopenia after photon versus proton radiotherapy. Findings of the study overall: Under photons, naive T cells and diversity fell while effector/memory populations rose.

This clone was found a few times. Antigen: not known. TCRdb's copy holds only in-frame clones and misses some; the assay was immunoSEQ multiplex PCR. The sample has thousands of clones; around nine tenths are singletons. The CDR3 sequence is 13 residues long. V gave up 4 bases and J gave up 5 bases, with 11 bases separating them. Germline V CDR1 and CDR2: LGHNA, YSLEER. The receptor's source is a woman in her 70s with pancreatic cancer. This rearrangement joins TRBV4-3 to TRBJ1-1, with unresolved D. The sequences come from peripheral blood, collected from a patient treated with photon-based radiotherapy. CDR3 DNA: TGCGCCAGCAGCCTCCCCGGTGCAACTGAAGCTTTCTTT. Translation: CASSLPGATEAFF.